The table lists the clone carrying this TCR beta chain with a count of one. Random hexamers were used to reverse transcribe about 0.45 to 1 ug of RNA. TCRdb re-derived calls from the immunoSEQ multiplex PCR reads in MiXCR, one entry per CDR3 protein. The sample holds tens of thousands of distinct CDR3 sequences, around 94% seen once. Matched for age and sex, the controls were healthy donors. The authors negatively isolated CD8+ and CD4+ T cells and FACS-enriched TEMRA cells. These data belong to a study of CD8 T cells in Susac syndrome. Germline V CDR1 and CDR2: SGHVS, FNYEAQ. Trimming shortened V by 5 bases and J by 7 bases, and 20 bases separated the two germline ends. The CDR3 has 16 residues.

The sequencing sample was made of CD8+ T cells from PBMCs. This sequence originates from a human donor in good health. This chain links TRBV7-6 with TRBJ1-4; D not certain. CDR3 loop: CASSDRTPDSGEKLFF. The CDR3 DNA reads TGTGCCAGCAGCGATAGGACCCCCGACTCGGGTGAAAAACTGTTTTTT.